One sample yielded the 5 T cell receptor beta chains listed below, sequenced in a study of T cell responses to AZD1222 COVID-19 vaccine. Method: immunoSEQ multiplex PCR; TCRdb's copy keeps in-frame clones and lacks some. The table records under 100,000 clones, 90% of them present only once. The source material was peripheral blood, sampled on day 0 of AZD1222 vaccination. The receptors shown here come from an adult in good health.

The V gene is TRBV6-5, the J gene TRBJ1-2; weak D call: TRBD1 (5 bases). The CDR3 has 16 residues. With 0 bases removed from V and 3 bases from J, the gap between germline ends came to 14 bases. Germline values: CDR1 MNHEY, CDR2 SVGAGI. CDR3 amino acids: CASSYSSGERDYGYTF. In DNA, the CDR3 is TGTGCCAGCAGTTACTCGTCGGGGGAGCGGGACTATGGCTACACCTTC.

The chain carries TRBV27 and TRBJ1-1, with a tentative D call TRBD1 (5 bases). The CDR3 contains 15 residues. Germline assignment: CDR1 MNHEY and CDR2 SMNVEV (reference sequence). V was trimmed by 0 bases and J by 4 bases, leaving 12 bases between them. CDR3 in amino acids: CASSLSWGGGTEAFF. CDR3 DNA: TGTGCCAGCAGTTTATCTTGGGGCGGGGGCACTGAAGCTTTCTTT.

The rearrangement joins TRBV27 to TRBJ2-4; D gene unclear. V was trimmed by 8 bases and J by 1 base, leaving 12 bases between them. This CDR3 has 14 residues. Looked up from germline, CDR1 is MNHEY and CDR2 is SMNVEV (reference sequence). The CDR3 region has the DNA TGTGCCAGCCACAGACTGGGGGCCAAAAACATTCAGTACTTC. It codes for CASHRLGAKNIQYF.

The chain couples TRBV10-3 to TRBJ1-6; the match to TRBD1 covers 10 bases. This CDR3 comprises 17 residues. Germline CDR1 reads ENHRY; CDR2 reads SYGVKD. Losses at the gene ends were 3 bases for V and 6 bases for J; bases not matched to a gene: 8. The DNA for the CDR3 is TGTGCCATCAGTGACCCCGACAGGGGGCGCGTTAATTCACCCCTCCACTTT. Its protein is CAISDPDRGRVNSPLHF.

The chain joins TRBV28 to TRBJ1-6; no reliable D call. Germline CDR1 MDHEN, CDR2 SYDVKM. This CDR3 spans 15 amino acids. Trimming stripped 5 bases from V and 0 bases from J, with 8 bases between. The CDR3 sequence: CASSPFGSYNSPLHF. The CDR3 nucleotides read TGTGCCAGCAGTCCGTTTGGCTCCTATAATTCACCCCTCCACTTT. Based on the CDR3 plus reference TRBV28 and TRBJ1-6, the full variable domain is DVKVTQSSRYLVKRTGEKVFLECVQDMDHENMFWYRQDPGLGLRLIYFSYDVKMKEKGDIPEGYSVSREKKERFSLILESASTNQTSMYLCASSPFGSYNSPLHFGNGTRLTVT.